The present TCR beta chain was sequenced within a study of CD8 T cells in Susac syndrome. The CDR3 length is 14 residues. Germline CDR1 reads DFQATT; CDR2 reads SNEGSKA (reference sequence). The V end was cut by 1 base, the J end by 5 bases, with 14 bases between. Study conclusions and caveats: Susac-specific public clones in total CD8+ repertoires numbered sixteen; in CD8+ TEMRA repertoires, they numbered five. The study admitted that it had a relatively small number of individuals in its TCR sequencing and HLA analysis.

A quantity of roughly 0.5 to 1 ug RNA underwent reverse transcription using random hexamers. TCRdb redid the calling of the immunoSEQ multiplex PCR reads with MiXCR, one entry per CDR3 protein. The repertoire holds 75,000 to 95,000 distinct CDR3 sequences, with about 95% as singletons. Regarding this clonotype: Its antigen is as yet unknown.

The sequence came from a human donor with Susac syndrome. The chain employs TRBV20-1 and TRBJ2-5; D possibly matches TRBD1 or TRBD2 (5 bases each). Sequenced input: CD8+ T cells from PBMCs. The CDR3 coding sequence is TGCAGTGCTAGAGCCCAGGGAGAAGAGGAGACCCAGTACTTC. The encoded protein is CSARAQGEEETQYF.